Presented here are 17 T cell receptor beta chains from one specimen sequenced in a study of blood T cell repertoires in COVID-19. This table comes from immunoSEQ multiplex PCR, and its TCRdb copy is limited to in-frame clones, with some not included. The data contain fewer than 100,000 clones, roughly nine tenths of them singletons. The sample was peripheral blood. These receptors came from a man aged 45 to 65 with acute or convalescent COVID-19.

This clone was observed a single time. The gene calls are TRBV4-2 and TRBJ1-1, with 7 bases lining up with TRBD1. This CDR3 is 16 amino acids long. Unmatched junction bases numbered 12, after V lost 1 base and J lost 7 bases. From germline, CDR1 is LGHNA and CDR2 YNFKEQ. CDR3 sequence: CASSQAWTGRRDEAFF. The DNA of the CDR3 is TGTGCCAGCAGCCAAGCGTGGACAGGCCGGAGGGATGAAGCTTTCTTT.

J is TRBJ1-4 and V is TRBV12-5; D gene uncertain. The CDR3 sequence is 14 residues long. V gave up 3 bases and J gave up 8 bases, with 13 bases separating them. Germline V gene sequence: CDR1 LGHNT, CDR2 FRNRAP. CDR3 protein: CASGLGQGREKLFF. CDR3 nucleotides: TGTGCTAGTGGTTTAGGTCAAGGGAGGGAAAAACTGTTTTTT.

The J gene is TRBJ1-2, the V gene TRBV3-1 (or the pseudogene TRBV3-2); 7 positions agree with TRBD1. This CDR3 is 12 amino acids long. Per germline, CDR1 LGHDT and CDR2 YNNKEL (reference sequence). The junction had 2 bases not matched to a gene; V was cut back by 4 bases and J by 6 bases. CDR3 sequence (DNA): TGTGCCAGCAGCCGCGGGACAGATGGCTACACCTTC. It codes for CASSRGTDGYTF.

This chain links TRBV27 with TRBJ2-1, with 10 bases lining up with TRBD2. CDR1 is MNHEY and CDR2 is SMNVEV in the germline V gene (reference sequence). CDR3 size: 16 residues. The junction had 6 bases not matched to a gene; V was cut back by 5 bases and J by 2 bases. The CDR3 is CASSRSSGRTYNEQFF. In DNA, the CDR3 is TGTGCCAGCAGTCGTTCTAGCGGGAGAACCTACAATGAGCAGTTCTTC.

This chain connects TRBV19 to TRBJ1-1; the match to TRBD1 covers 9 bases. CDR3 size: 12 residues. V shed 11 bases and J 3 bases; nucleotides not matched to a gene: 4. Germline CDR1 is LNHDA and CDR2 is SQIVND (reference sequence). The chain's CDR3 is CASRDRDTEAFF. For the CDR3, the DNA is TGTGCCTCCCGGGACAGGGACACTGAAGCTTTCTTT.

The V call is TRBV21-1, the J call TRBJ1-6; TRBD1, the table's D call, lacks a check against the DNA. TRBV21-1 is tagged as a pseudogene. This CDR3 region has 16 residues. The CDR3 reads CASSQEATAYNSPLHF. Written as DNA, the CDR3 is TGTGCCAGCAGCCAAGAGGCAACAGCCTATAATTCACCCCTCCACTTT.

This chain connects TRBV5-4 to TRBJ2-5, with 7 bases fitting TRBD2. The CDR3 is 16 amino acids. Unmatched junction bases numbered 7, after V lost 0 bases and J lost 2 bases. The germline gives CDR1 SGHNT, CDR2 YYREEE (reference sequence). The CDR3 bases are TGTGCCAGCAGCTTGGGGGCTAGCGGATCTCAAGAGACCCAGTACTTC. Encoded protein: CASSLGASGSQETQYF.

CDR3 sequence (DNA): TGTGCCAGCAGCTTAGCGACTGGGTCCGACTATGGCTACACCTTC. Its translation is CASSLATGSDYGYTF. The gene calls are TRBV7-9 and TRBJ1-2; D not certain. CDR3 length equals 15 residues. The germline V gene has CDR1 SEHNR and CDR2 FQNEAQ (reference sequence). With 0 bases removed from V and 3 bases from J, the gap between germline ends came to 11 bases. Drawing the rest from reference TRBV7-9 and TRBJ1-2, the complete variable domain is DTGVSQNPRHKITKRGQNVTFRCDPISEHNRLYWYRQTLGQGPEFLTYFQNEAQLEKSRLLSDRFSAERPKGSFSTLEIQRTEQGDSAMYLCASSLATGSDYGYTFGSGTRLTVV.

The gene calls are TRBV7-8 and TRBJ2-5, with a tentative D call TRBD2 (6 bases). This CDR3 has 14 residues. Germline CDR1 is SGHVS and CDR2 is FQNEAQ. V lost 1 base, J lost 1 base, and 7 bases lay in between. CDR3 amino acids: CASSLGGAQETQYF. The CDR3 DNA is TGTGCCAGCAGCTTAGGCGGGGCCCAAGAGACCCAGTACTTC.

The chain couples TRBV5-6 to TRBJ1-1, with D possibly matching TRBD1 (5 bases). V gave up 0 bases and J gave up 2 bases, with 14 bases separating them. Germline V lookup: CDR1 SGHDT, CDR2 YYEEEE. The CDR3 is 16 amino acids. Written as DNA, the CDR3 is TGTGCCAGCAGCTTGGCGTGGGGACTGATTAACACTGAAGCTTTCTTT. It codes for CASSLAWGLINTEAFF.

This chain joins TRBV12-3 or TRBV12-4 and TRBJ2-7, with 9 bases lining up with TRBD1. CDR3 size: 13 residues. V shed 4 bases and J 6 bases; nucleotides not matched to a gene: 4. The CDR3 here is CASSSGTGIEQYF. The CDR3 nucleotides are TGTGCCAGCAGTTCCGGGACAGGGATCGAGCAGTACTTC.

The rearrangement uses TRBV24-1 and TRBJ2-2; perhaps TRBD1 as D (5 bases). With 0 bases removed from V and 2 bases from J, the gap between germline ends came to 12 bases. CDR3 size: 17 residues. Looked up from germline, CDR1 is KGHDR and CDR2 is SFDVKD. In DNA, the CDR3 is TGTGCCACCAGTGATTTGGGTCAGGGCGTTAACACCGGGGAGCTGTTTTTT. Translating gives CATSDLGQGVNTGELFF.

The chain employs TRBV18 and TRBJ1-1; TRBD1 might be the D (6 bases). The germline V and J ends were trimmed by 3 bases and 1 base, with 15 bases remaining between them. The CDR3 loop spans 16 amino acids. Germline lookup yields CDR1 KGHSH and CDR2 LQKENI. The CDR3 loop reads CASSPRVGAANTEAFF. The CDR3 DNA reads as TGTGCCAGCTCACCCCGCGTGGGGGCGGCGAACACTGAAGCTTTCTTT.

The V gene is TRBV6-5, the J gene TRBJ2-2; 7 nucleotides match TRBD1. From germline, CDR1 is MNHEY and CDR2 SVGAGI. There are 14 residues in the CDR3. V lost 8 bases, J lost 2 bases, and 5 bases stayed unmatched. CDR3 protein: CASGRDSNTGELFF. CDR3 in DNA: TGTGCCAGCGGCCGGGACAGTAACACCGGGGAGCTGTTTTTT.

This clone was counted at least ten times. This chain links TRBV28 with TRBJ1-2, with 8 bases lining up with TRBD1. This CDR3 comprises 13 residues. From germline, CDR1 is MDHEN and CDR2 SYDVKM. V shed 10 bases, J shed 1 base, and the junction held 5 bases outside the gene matches. The CDR3 DNA follows: TGTGCCACTATACAGGGGGGTAACTATGGCTACACCTTC. Amino acids: CATIQGGNYGYTF.

The genes are TRBV20-1 and TRBJ1-2; D is uncertain. V gave up 3 bases and J gave up 4 bases, with 12 bases separating them. Looked up from germline, CDR1 is DFQATT and CDR2 is SNEGSKA (reference sequence). This CDR3 spans 13 amino acids. The CDR3 region is CSASKQNFYGYTF. The CDR3, as DNA: TGCAGTGCTAGTAAACAGAACTTCTATGGCTACACCTTC.

This clone is judged medium-sized. The chain is built from TRBV10-2 and TRBJ1-2; D gene unclear. Trimming removed 3 bases at V and 10 bases at J, with 15 bases between. Germline assignment: CDR1 WSHSY and CDR2 SAAADI. CDR3 length: 13 residues. The CDR3 region has the DNA TGCGCCAGCAGTGATCCGGGAGGGTCCCCCTACACCTTC. As protein: CASSDPGGSPYTF.